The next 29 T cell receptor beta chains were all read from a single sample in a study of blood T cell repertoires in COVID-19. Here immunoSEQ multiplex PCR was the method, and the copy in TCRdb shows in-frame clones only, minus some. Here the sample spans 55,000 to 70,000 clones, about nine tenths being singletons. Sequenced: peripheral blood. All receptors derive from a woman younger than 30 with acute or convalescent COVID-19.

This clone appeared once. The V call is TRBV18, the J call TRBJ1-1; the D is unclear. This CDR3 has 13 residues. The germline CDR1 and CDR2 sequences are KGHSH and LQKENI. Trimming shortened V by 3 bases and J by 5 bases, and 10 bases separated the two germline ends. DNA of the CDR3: TGTGCCAGCTCACCGTATCAGGTTACTGAAGCTTTCTTT. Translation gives CASSPYQVTEAFF.

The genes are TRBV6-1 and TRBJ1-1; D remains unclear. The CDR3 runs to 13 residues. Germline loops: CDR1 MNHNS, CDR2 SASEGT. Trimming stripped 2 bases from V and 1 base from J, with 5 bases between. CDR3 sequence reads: CASSESGNTEAFF. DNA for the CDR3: TGTGCCAGCAGTGAATCGGGGAACACTGAAGCTTTCTTT.

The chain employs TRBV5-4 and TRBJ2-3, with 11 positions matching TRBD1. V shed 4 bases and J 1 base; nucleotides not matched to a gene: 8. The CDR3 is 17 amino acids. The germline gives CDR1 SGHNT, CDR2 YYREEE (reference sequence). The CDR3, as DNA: TGTGCCAGCAGCCCCGGGACAGGGGGAAAAGGCACAGATACGCAGTATTTT. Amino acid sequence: CASSPGTGGKGTDTQYF.

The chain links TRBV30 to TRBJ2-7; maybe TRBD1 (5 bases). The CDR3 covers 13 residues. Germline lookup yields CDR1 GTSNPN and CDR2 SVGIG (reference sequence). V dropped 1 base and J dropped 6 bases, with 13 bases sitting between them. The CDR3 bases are TGTGCCTGGAGTGACCCCCGGACACGCGAGCAGTACTTC. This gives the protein CAWSDPRTREQYF.

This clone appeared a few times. The CDR3 is CASSVGSGNTEAFF. The CDR3 nucleotides are TGTGCCAGCAGCGTAGGTTCGGGGAACACTGAAGCTTTCTTT. This chain uses TRBV9 with TRBJ1-1; D gene uncertain. V dropped 0 bases and J dropped 1 base, with 7 bases sitting between them. The CDR3 is made up of 14 amino acids. Germline V gives CDR1 SGDLS, CDR2 YYNGEE.

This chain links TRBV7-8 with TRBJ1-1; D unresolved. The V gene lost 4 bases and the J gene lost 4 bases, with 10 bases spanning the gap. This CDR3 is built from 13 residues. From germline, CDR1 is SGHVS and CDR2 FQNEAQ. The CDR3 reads CASSSVPGTEAFF. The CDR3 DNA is TGTGCCAGCAGCTCCGTCCCCGGCACTGAAGCTTTCTTT.

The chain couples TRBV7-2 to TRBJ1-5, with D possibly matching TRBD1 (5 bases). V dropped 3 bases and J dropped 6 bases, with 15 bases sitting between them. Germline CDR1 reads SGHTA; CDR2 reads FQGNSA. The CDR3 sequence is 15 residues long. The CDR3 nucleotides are TGTGCCAGCAGCTTGATCGGCCGGGGGAGTCAGCCCCAGCATTTT. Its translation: CASSLIGRGSQPQHF.

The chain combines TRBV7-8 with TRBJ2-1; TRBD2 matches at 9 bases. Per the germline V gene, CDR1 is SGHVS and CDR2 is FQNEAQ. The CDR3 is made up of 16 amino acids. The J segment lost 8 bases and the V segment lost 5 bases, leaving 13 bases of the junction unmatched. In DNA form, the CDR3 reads TGTGCCAGCAGCACTATAAGCGGGAGGCTGGGGGATGAGCAGTTCTTC. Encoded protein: CASSTISGRLGDEQFF.

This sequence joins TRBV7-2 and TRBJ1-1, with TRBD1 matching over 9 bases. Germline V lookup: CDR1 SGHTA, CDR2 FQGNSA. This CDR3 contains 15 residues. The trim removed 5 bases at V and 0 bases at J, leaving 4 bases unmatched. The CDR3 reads CASSPGQGLNTEAFF. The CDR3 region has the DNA TGTGCCAGCAGCCCCGGACAGGGGTTGAACACTGAAGCTTTCTTT.

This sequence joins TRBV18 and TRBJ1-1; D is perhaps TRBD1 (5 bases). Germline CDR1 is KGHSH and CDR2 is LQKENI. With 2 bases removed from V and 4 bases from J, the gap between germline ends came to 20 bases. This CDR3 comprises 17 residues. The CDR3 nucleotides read TGTGCCAGCTCACCAGGGGCCAGAGCAGGGTTAGGCACTGAAGCTTTCTTT. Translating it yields CASSPGARAGLGTEAFF. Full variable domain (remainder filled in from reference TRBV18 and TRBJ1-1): NAGVMQNPRHLVRRRGQEARLRCSPMKGHSHVYWYRQLPEEGLKFMVYLQKENIIDESGMPKERFSAEFPKEGPSILRIQQVVRGDSAAYFCASSPGARAGLGTEAFFGQGTRLTVV.

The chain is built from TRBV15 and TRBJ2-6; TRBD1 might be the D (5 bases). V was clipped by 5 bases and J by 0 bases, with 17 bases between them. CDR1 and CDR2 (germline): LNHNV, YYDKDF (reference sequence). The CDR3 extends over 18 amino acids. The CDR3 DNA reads TGTGCCACCAGCGGAGCAAGCCAAACAGGCTCTGGGGCCAACGTCCTGACTTTC. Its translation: CATSGASQTGSGANVLTF.

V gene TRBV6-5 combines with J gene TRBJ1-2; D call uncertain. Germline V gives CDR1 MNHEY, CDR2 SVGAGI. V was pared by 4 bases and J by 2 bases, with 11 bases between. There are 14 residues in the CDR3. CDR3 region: CASSSVRANYGYTF. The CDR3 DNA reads TGTGCCAGCAGTTCGGTGCGAGCGAACTATGGCTACACCTTC.

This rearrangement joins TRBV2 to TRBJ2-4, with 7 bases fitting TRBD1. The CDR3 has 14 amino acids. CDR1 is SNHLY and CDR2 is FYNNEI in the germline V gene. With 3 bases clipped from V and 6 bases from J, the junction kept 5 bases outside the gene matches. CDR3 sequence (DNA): TGTGCCAGCAGTGAGGTCGGGACAGTAAACATTCAGTACTTC. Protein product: CASSEVGTVNIQYF. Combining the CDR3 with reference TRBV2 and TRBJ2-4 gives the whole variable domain EPEVTQTPSHQVTQMGQEVILRCVPISNHLYFYWYRQILGQKVEFLVSFYNNEISEKSEIFDDQFSVERPDGSNFTLKIRSTKLEDSAMYFCASSEVGTVNIQYFGAGTRLSVL.

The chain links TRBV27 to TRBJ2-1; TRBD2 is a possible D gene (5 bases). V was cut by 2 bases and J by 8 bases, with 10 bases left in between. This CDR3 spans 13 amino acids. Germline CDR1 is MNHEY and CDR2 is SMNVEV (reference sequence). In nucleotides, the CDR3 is TGTGCCAGCAGTTTAAGAGGGCAGCATGAGCAGTTCTTC. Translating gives CASSLRGQHEQFF.

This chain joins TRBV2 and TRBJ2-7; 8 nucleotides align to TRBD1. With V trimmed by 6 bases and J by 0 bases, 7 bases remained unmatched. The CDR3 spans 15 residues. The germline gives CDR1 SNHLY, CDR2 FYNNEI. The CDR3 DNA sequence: TGTGCCAGCAGACCCAGTACAGGGGGCTCCTACGAGCAGTACTTC. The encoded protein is CASRPSTGGSYEQYF.

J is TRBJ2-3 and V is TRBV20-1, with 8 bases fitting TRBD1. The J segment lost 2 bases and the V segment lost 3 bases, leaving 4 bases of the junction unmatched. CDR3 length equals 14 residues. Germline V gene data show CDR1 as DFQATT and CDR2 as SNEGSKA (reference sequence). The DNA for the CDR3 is TGCAGTGCTAGTAGGGACAGGCTCACAGATACGCAGTATTTT. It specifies CSASRDRLTDTQYF.

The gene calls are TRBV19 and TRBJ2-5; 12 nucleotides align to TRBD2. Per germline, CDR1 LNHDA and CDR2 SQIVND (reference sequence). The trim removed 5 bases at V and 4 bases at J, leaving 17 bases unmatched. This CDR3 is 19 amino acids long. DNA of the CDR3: TGTGCCAGTAGTGAGCGACTCCAGCTACCGACTAGCGGGGGAGAGACCCAGTACTTC. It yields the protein CASSERLQLPTSGGETQYF. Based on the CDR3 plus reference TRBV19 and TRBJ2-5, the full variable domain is DGGITQSPKYLFRKEGQNVTLSCEQNLNHDAMYWYRQDPGQGLRLIYYSQIVNDFQKGDIAEGYSVSREKKESFPLTVTSAQKNPTAFYLCASSERLQLPTSGGETQYFGPGTRLLVL.

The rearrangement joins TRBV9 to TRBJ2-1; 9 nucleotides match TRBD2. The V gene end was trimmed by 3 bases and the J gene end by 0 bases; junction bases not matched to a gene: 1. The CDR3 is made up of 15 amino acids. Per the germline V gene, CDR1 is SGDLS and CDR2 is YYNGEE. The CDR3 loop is CASSASGISYNEQFF. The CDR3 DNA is TGTGCCAGCAGCGCTAGCGGGATCTCCTACAATGAGCAGTTCTTC. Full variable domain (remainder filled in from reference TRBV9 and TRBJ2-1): DSGVTQTPKHLITATGQRVTLRCSPRSGDLSVYWYQQSLDQGLQFLIQYYNGEERAKGNILERFSAQQFPDLHSELNLSSLELGDSALYFCASSASGISYNEQFFGPGTRLTVL.

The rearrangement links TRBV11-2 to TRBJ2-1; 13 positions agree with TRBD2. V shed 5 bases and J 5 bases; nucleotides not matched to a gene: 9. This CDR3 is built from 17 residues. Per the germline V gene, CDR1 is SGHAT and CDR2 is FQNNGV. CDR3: CASSLRPGTSGNNEQFF. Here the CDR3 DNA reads TGTGCCAGCAGCCTACGTCCGGGGACTAGCGGGAACAATGAGCAGTTCTTC.

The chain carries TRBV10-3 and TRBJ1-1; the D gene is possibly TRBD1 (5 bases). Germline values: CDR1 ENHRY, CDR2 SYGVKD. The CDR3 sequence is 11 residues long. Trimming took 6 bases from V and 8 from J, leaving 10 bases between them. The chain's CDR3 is CAIRQGGEAFF. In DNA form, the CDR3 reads TGTGCCATCAGGCAGGGAGGAGAAGCTTTCTTT.

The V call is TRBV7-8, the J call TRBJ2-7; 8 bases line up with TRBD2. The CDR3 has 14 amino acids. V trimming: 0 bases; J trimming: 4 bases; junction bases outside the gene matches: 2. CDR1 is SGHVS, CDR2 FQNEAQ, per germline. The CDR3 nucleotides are TGTGCCAGCAGCTTAGCCAGCGGGAGTTACGAGCAGTACTTC. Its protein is CASSLASGSYEQYF. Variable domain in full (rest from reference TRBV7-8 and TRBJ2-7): GAGVSQSPRYKVAKRGQDVALRCDPISGHVSLFWYQQALGQGPEFLTYFQNEAQLDKSGLPSDRFFAERPEGSVSTLKIQRTQQEDSAVYLCASSLASGSYEQYFGPGTRLTVT.

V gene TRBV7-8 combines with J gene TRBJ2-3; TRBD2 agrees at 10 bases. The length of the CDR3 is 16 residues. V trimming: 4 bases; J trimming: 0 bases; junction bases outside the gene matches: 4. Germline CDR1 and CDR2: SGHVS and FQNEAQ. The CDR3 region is CASSSQTSGSTDTQYF. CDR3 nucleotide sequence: TGTGCCAGCAGCTCCCAGACTAGCGGGAGCACAGATACGCAGTATTTT.

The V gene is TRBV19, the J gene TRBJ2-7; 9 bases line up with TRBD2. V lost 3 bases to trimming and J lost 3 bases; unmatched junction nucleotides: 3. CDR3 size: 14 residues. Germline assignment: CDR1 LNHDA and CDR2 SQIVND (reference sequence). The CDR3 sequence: CASSIRAGGYEQYF. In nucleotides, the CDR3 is TGTGCCAGTAGTATCAGAGCGGGAGGCTACGAGCAGTACTTC.

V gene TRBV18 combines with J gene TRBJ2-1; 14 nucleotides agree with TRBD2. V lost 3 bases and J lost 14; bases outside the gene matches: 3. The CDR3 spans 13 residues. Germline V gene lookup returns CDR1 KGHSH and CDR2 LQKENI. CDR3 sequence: CASSPTSGRGKFF. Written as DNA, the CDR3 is TGTGCCAGCTCACCGACTAGCGGGAGGGGAAAGTTCTTC.

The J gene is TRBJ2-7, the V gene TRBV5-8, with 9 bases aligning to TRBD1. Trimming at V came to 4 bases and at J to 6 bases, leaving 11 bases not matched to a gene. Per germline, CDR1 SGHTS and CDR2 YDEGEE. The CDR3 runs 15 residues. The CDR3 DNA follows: TGTGCCAGCAGCGCGATTCGGGACAGGGCCTCCGAGCAGTACTTC. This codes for CASSAIRDRASEQYF.

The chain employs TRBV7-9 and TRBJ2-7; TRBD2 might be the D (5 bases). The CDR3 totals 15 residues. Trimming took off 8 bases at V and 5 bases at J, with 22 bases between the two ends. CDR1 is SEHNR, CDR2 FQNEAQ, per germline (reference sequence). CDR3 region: CASGVGTRWAHEQYF. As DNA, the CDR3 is TGTGCCAGCGGGGTGGGCACTAGGTGGGCTCACGAGCAGTACTTC.

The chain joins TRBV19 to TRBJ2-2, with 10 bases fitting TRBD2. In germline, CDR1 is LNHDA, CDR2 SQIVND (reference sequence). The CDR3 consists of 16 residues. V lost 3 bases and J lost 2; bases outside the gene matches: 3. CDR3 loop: CASSISGRRNTGELFF. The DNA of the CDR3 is TGTGCCAGTAGTATTAGCGGGAGGAGAAACACCGGGGAGCTGTTTTTT.

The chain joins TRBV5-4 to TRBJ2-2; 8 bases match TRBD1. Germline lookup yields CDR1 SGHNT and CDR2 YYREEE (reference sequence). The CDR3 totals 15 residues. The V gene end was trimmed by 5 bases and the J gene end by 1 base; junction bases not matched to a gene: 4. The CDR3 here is CASSPDRVNTGELFF. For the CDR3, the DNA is TGTGCCAGCAGTCCGGACAGGGTGAACACCGGGGAGCTGTTTTTT.

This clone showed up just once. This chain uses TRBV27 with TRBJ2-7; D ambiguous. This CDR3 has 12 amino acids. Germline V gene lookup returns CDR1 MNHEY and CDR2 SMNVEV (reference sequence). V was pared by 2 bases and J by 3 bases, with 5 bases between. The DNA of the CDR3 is TGTGCCAGCAGTTTACGAGGCTACGAGCAGTACTTC. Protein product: CASSLRGYEQYF.